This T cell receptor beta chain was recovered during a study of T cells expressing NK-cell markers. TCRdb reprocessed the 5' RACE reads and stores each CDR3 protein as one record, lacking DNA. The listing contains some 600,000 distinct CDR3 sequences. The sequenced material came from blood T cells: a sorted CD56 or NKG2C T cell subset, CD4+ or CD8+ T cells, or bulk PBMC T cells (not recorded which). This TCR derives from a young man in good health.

The CDR3 protein is CASQNNWQEETQYF. The chain combines TRBV11-2 with TRBJ2-5. Germline values: CDR1 SGHAT, CDR2 FQNNGV. CDR3 size: 14 residues.